This T cell receptor beta chain derives from a study of human thymus T cells. Study-wide results and caveats: Thymic TCR repertoires of unrelated people reportedly overlapped highly.

Thymus pieces cut out during corrective heart surgery were the tissue that was used. Infants, healthy and Finnish, who were having corrective surgery for congenital heart defects served as donors. For this clone: The antigen is not known.

Only in-frame clones appear in the TCRdb table, and some are missing; sequencing was by immunoSEQ multiplex PCR. The repertoire consists of around 120,000 clones, with around 94% occurring once and the leading ten covering roughly 0.024%. Trimming cost V 6 bases and J 7 bases; bases outside gene matches: 16. This CDR3 is 17 amino acids long. The germline V gene encodes CDR1 SNHLY and CDR2 FYNNEI. This TCR was sampled from a boy less than two years old with a congenital heart defect but otherwise immunologically healthy. The sample taken for sequencing was thymus tissue. The chain carries TRBV2 and TRBJ2-5, with 11 nucleotides matching TRBD2. The CDR3 nucleotides are TGTGCCAGCAGCCCTGCGATGATAGCGGGGGGGCAGGGGACCCAGTACTTC. Its protein product is CASSPAMIAGGQGTQYF.